This T cell receptor (beta chain) was retrieved from a study of blood T cell repertoires in COVID-19. Clones were sequenced by immunoSEQ multiplex PCR, and TCRdb holds only the in-frame ones, with some missing. In the table there are fewer than 300,000 clones, roughly 80% of which are singletons. Germline assignment: CDR1 SGHNT and CDR2 YENEEA. The V end was cut by 1 base, the J end by 6 bases, with 17 bases between. The CDR3 runs to 16 residues. The J gene is TRBJ2-3, the V gene TRBV11-3; the D gene is possibly TRBD1 (5 bases). The clonotype originates from a human donor with COVID-19, enrolled during active disease. The donor label of this sample is uncertain. Specimen: peripheral blood. The CDR3 DNA is TGTGCCAGCAGCTTAGGCCTTGGGGCTGGTCAGGATACGCAGTATTTT. This sequence encodes CASSLGLGAGQDTQYF.